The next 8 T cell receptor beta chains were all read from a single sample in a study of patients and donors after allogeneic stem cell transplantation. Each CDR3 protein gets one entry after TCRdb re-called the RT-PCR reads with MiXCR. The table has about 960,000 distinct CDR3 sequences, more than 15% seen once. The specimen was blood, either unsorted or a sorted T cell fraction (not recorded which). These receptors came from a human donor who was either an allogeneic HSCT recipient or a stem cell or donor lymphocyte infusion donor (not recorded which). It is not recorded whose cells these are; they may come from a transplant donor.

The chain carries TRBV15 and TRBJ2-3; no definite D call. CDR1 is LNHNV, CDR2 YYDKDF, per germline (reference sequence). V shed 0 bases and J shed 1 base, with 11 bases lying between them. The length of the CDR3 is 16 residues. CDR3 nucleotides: TGTGCCACCAGCAGAGATGGCGAACAGCGCACAGATACGCAGTATTTT. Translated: CATSRDGEQRTDTQYF.

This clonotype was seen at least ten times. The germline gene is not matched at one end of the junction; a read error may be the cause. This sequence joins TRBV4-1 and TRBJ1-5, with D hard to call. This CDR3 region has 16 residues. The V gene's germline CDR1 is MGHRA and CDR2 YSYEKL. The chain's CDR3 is CASTQDAWGLNQPQHF. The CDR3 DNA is TGCGCCAGCACCCAAGATGCATGGGGTTTGAATCAGCCCCAGCATTTT.

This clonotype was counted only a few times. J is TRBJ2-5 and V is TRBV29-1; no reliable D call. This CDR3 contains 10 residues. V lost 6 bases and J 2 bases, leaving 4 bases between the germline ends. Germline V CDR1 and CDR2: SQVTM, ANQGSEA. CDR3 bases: TGCAGCGTCCGACAAGAGACCCAGTACTTC. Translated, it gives CSVRQETQYF.

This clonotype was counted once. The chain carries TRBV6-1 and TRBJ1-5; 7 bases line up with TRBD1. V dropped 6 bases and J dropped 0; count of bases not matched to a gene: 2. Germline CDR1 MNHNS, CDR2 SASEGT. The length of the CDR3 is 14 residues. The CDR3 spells CASRGTVSNQPQHF. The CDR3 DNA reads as TGTGCCAGCAGGGGGACAGTTAGCAATCAGCCCCAGCATTTT.

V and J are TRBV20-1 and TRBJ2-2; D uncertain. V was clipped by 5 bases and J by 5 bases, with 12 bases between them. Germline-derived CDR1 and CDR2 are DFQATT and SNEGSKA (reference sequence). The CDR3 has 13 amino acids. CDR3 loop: CSAYLLGTGELFF. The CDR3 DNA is TGCAGTGCTTATCTCCTAGGGACCGGGGAGCTGTTTTTT.

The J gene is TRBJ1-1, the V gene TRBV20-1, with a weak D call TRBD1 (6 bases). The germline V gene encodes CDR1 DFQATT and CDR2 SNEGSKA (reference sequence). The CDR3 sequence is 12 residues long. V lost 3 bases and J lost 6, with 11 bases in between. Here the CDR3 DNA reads TGCAGTGCTAGGGGGGGCATGTCTGAAGCTTTCTTT. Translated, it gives CSARGGMSEAFF.

CDR3 DNA sequence: TGTGCCAGCTCACCTACGACTAGTTGGGCCTACAATGAGCAGTTCTTC. The encoded protein is CASSPTTSWAYNEQFF. The chain carries TRBV18 and TRBJ2-1; a weak D match, TRBD2 (6 bases). This CDR3 is 16 amino acids long. Deletions cut 3 bases from V and 2 bases from J, with 14 bases between. Germline V gene sequence: CDR1 KGHSH, CDR2 LQKENI.

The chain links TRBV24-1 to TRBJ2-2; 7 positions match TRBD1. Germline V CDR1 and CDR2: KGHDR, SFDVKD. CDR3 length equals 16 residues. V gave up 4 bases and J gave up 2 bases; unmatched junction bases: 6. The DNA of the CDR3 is TGTGCCACCAGTGACACCGGGACAGAAAACACCGGGGAGCTGTTTTTT. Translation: CATSDTGTENTGELFF.